The clone carrying this TCR beta chain was seen a few times. The V segment lost 8 bases and the J segment 1 base; nucleotides outside the gene matches: 2. This CDR3 is built from 14 residues. Germline assignment: CDR1 GTSNPN and CDR2 SVGIG (reference sequence). The data derive from a study of beta chain features in type 1 diabetes. Every isolated RNA sample was fully reverse transcribed, so sequencing captured expressed TCRB transcripts. Assay used: immunoSEQ multiplex PCR; TCRdb lists only in-frame clones, some missing. The sample carries about 320,000 clones, approximately 15% recorded once. V usage is TRBV30 and J usage is TRBJ2-2; 12 bases are shared with TRBD2. The origin of this receptor is a young man in good health. Source material: central memory CD4+ T cells from blood. The chain's CDR3 is CARLAGENTGELFF. The CDR3 bases are TGTGCCCGACTAGCGGGAGAGAACACCGGGGAGCTGTTTTTT.